Listed below are T cell receptor beta chains from one sample, sequenced in a study of T cell responses to AZD1222 COVID-19 vaccine. Assay used: immunoSEQ multiplex PCR; TCRdb lists only in-frame clones, some missing. The sample holds 140,000 to 150,000 clones, about 93% seen once. Here the sequenced sample was peripheral blood, taken on day 0 of AZD1222 vaccination. Receptor source: an adult in good health. Both conserved end residues are part of each CDR3. Fields, in order: D gene, V gene, clone size, J gene, CDR3 DNA, CDR3 protein. The D gene is left open where the match is weak. Clone size is not always given. Where it is, it says once, few, many or a class for expanded clones.

d_call: -
v_call: TRBV2
clone_size: -
j_call: TRBJ1-1
cdr3_nt: TGTGCCAGCAGTGAGACCAGACTGAACACTGAAGCTTTCTTT
cdr3_aa: CASSETRLNTEAFF

d_call: -
v_call: TRBV6-5
clone_size: few
j_call: TRBJ1-1
cdr3_nt: TGTGCCAGCAGTTTAATCGGGGCCCCAACCACTGAAGCTTTCTTT
cdr3_aa: CASSLIGAPTTEAFF

d_call: -
v_call: TRBV15
clone_size: -
j_call: TRBJ2-3
cdr3_nt: TGTGCCACCAGCAGCCCAGGAGGGTCAGATACGCAGTATTTT
cdr3_aa: CATSSPGGSDTQYF

d_call: -
v_call: TRBV30
clone_size: -
j_call: TRBJ2-3
cdr3_nt: TGTGCCTGGAGTGTACGTTCGGCAGATACGCAGTATTTT
cdr3_aa: CAWSVRSADTQYF

d_call: -
v_call: TRBV5-1
clone_size: -
j_call: TRBJ2-2
cdr3_nt: TGCGCCAGCAGCTTGGAGGCGTGGGGAGTCACCGGGGAGCTGTTTTTT
cdr3_aa: CASSLEAWGVTGELFF

d_call: TRBD1
v_call: TRBV6-5
clone_size: once
j_call: TRBJ1-2
cdr3_nt: TGTGCCAGCAGTTACTTCCAGGGGGCTGTGGGCTACACCTTC
cdr3_aa: CASSYFQGAVGYTF

d_call: TRBD1
v_call: TRBV27
clone_size: -
j_call: TRBJ2-3
cdr3_nt: TGTGCCAGCAGTGCCGGGACAGGGTTTTACGATACGCAGTATTTT
cdr3_aa: CASSAGTGFYDTQYF

d_call: TRBD1
v_call: TRBV5-1
clone_size: -
j_call: TRBJ1-4
cdr3_nt: TGCGCCAGCAGCTCGACAGGGTTTAGTGAAAAACTGTTTTTT
cdr3_aa: CASSSTGFSEKLFF

d_call: TRBD1
v_call: TRBV2
clone_size: -
j_call: TRBJ2-7
cdr3_nt: TGTGCCAGCAGTGAATGGACAGGTCCCTACGAGCAGTACTTC
cdr3_aa: CASSEWTGPYEQYF

d_call: -
v_call: TRBV3-1/TRBV3-2
clone_size: -
j_call: TRBJ2-2
cdr3_nt: TGTGCCAGCAGCCAAGCGTTCTGGGGCGGGGAGCTGTTTTTT
cdr3_aa: CASSQAFWGGELFF

d_call: TRBD2
v_call: TRBV7-2
clone_size: -
j_call: TRBJ2-1
cdr3_nt: TGTGCCAGCAGCTTGTTGGCGGGGGGGGATTACAATGAGCAGTTCTTC
cdr3_aa: CASSLLAGGDYNEQFF

d_call: TRBD1
v_call: TRBV5-1
clone_size: -
j_call: TRBJ1-3
cdr3_nt: TGCGCCAGCAGCTTGAGACAGGGGCCCGGAAACACCATATATTTT
cdr3_aa: CASSLRQGPGNTIYF

d_call: -
v_call: TRBV23-1
clone_size: once
j_call: TRBJ2-7
cdr3_nt: TGCGCCAGCAGTCATAGCAGACGGCTCCTAGGGGCCTACGAGCAGTACTTC
cdr3_aa: CASSHSRRLLGAYEQYF

d_call: -
v_call: TRBV3-1/TRBV3-2
clone_size: -
j_call: TRBJ1-5
cdr3_nt: TGTGCCAGCAGTCTCGGACGGGGGAATCAGCCCCAGCATTTT
cdr3_aa: CASSLGRGNQPQHF

d_call: -
v_call: TRBV11-3
clone_size: -
j_call: TRBJ1-1
cdr3_nt: TGTGCCAGCAGCTTAGGGTTTAACGGTGAAGCTTTCTTT
cdr3_aa: CASSLGFNGEAFF

d_call: -
v_call: TRBV6-4
clone_size: -
j_call: TRBJ1-1
cdr3_nt: TGTGCCAGCAGTGAACGAACAGGGAACACTGAAGCTTTCTTT
cdr3_aa: CASSERTGNTEAFF

d_call: TRBD2
v_call: TRBV30
clone_size: -
j_call: TRBJ2-5
cdr3_nt: TGTGCCTCAGTCGGGGGGTTGGAGACCCAGTACTTC
cdr3_aa: CASVGGLETQYF

d_call: TRBD1
v_call: TRBV5-1
clone_size: -
j_call: TRBJ1-2
cdr3_nt: TGCGCCAGCAGCTCAACGGGGACAGGGAGTGACTATGGCTACACCTTC
cdr3_aa: CASSSTGTGSDYGYTF

d_call: TRBD2
v_call: TRBV28
clone_size: -
j_call: TRBJ2-5
cdr3_nt: TGTGCCAGCACCCGTGCTGGACTAGGGCTATCCGAGACCCAGTACTTC
cdr3_aa: CASTRAGLGLSETQYF

d_call: -
v_call: TRBV7-9
clone_size: -
j_call: TRBJ1-1
cdr3_nt: TGTGCCAGCAGTGCCGGGACACGGATTTGGGTGAACACTGAAGCTTTCTTT
cdr3_aa: CASSAGTRIWVNTEAFF

d_call: TRBD1
v_call: TRBV7-8
clone_size: -
j_call: TRBJ1-1
cdr3_nt: TGTGCCAGCAGCTTAGCCCCAGGACAGGCTACTGAAGCTTTCTTT
cdr3_aa: CASSLAPGQATEAFF

d_call: -
v_call: TRBV27
clone_size: -
j_call: TRBJ1-6
cdr3_nt: TGTGCCAGCAAGTGGAGCTCCTATAATTCACCCCTCCACTTT
cdr3_aa: CASKWSSYNSPLHF

d_call: -
v_call: TRBV7-9
clone_size: -
j_call: TRBJ2-7
cdr3_nt: TGTGCCAGCAGCCTCGGACACCAGTACTACGAGCAGTACTTC
cdr3_aa: CASSLGHQYYEQYF

d_call: -
v_call: TRBV6-5
clone_size: -
j_call: TRBJ1-1
cdr3_nt: TGTGCCAGCAGCGGGGACACCATGAACACTGAAGCTTTCTTT
cdr3_aa: CASSGDTMNTEAFF

d_call: -
v_call: TRBV7-2
clone_size: -
j_call: TRBJ2-3
cdr3_nt: TGTGCCAGCAGCTCTCTGGGGAGCACAGATACGCAGTATTTT
cdr3_aa: CASSSLGSTDTQYF

d_call: -
v_call: TRBV2
clone_size: once
j_call: TRBJ2-1
cdr3_nt: TGTGCCAGCAGGCGAAGGAAACCCTACAATGAGCAGTTCTTC
cdr3_aa: CASRRRKPYNEQFF

d_call: -
v_call: TRBV5-4
clone_size: -
j_call: TRBJ2-7
cdr3_nt: TGTGCCAGCAGCGGTCCCTACGAGCAGTACTTC
cdr3_aa: CASSGPYEQYF

d_call: -
v_call: TRBV12-5
clone_size: -
j_call: TRBJ2-4
cdr3_nt: TGTGCTAGTGGTTTGGTACTCACGGGGAATCGAATCAAAAAAAACATTCAGTACTTC
cdr3_aa: CASGLVLTGNRIKKNIQYF

d_call: TRBD1
v_call: TRBV27
clone_size: -
j_call: TRBJ2-3
cdr3_nt: TGTGCCAGCAGACCTTGGGCGACAGGGATCGGGGCAGATACGCAGTATTTT
cdr3_aa: CASRPWATGIGADTQYF

d_call: -
v_call: TRBV7-2
clone_size: -
j_call: TRBJ1-4
cdr3_nt: TGTGCCAGCAGCCGTAATCCTAATGAAAAACTGTTTTTT
cdr3_aa: CASSRNPNEKLFF

d_call: -
v_call: TRBV5-4
clone_size: -
j_call: TRBJ2-7
cdr3_nt: TGTGCCAGCAGCTTAGGAGGGGTAGAAGGGTACGAGCAGTACTTC
cdr3_aa: CASSLGGVEGYEQYF

d_call: -
v_call: TRBV28
clone_size: -
j_call: TRBJ1-2
cdr3_nt: TGTGCCAGCAGTTTTTTGGAGCGCTTAAACTATGGCTACACCTTC
cdr3_aa: CASSFLERLNYGYTF

d_call: -
v_call: TRBV4-2
clone_size: -
j_call: TRBJ1-2
cdr3_nt: TGTGCCAGCAGCCAGCCGACGGACAACTATGGCTACACCTTC
cdr3_aa: CASSQPTDNYGYTF

d_call: -
v_call: TRBV7-2
clone_size: -
j_call: TRBJ1-1
cdr3_nt: TGTGCCAGCAGCTTCCCCTTGCGGCGGATGAACACTGAAGCTTTCTTT
cdr3_aa: CASSFPLRRMNTEAFF

d_call: -
v_call: TRBV5-1
clone_size: -
j_call: TRBJ1-5
cdr3_nt: TGCGCCAGCAGCTTGGGAGACCCCAATCAGCCCCAGCATTTT
cdr3_aa: CASSLGDPNQPQHF

d_call: TRBD1
v_call: TRBV5-4
clone_size: -
j_call: TRBJ1-4
cdr3_nt: TGTGCCAGCAGCTCACCGGGACAGGGGAACGAAAAACTGTTTTTT
cdr3_aa: CASSSPGQGNEKLFF

d_call: -
v_call: TRBV4-1
clone_size: -
j_call: TRBJ1-5
cdr3_nt: TGCGCCAGCAGCCAAGGGGTTTTAGGGACGGTTAGCAATCAGCCCCAGCATTTT
cdr3_aa: CASSQGVLGTVSNQPQHF

d_call: -
v_call: TRBV6-5
clone_size: -
j_call: TRBJ2-7
cdr3_nt: TGTGCCAGCGGGATTGGATCGCCCTCCGAGCAGTACTTC
cdr3_aa: CASGIGSPSEQYF

d_call: -
v_call: TRBV7-9
clone_size: -
j_call: TRBJ2-3
cdr3_nt: TGTGCCAGCAGCTTAGTGTTTATGGATACGCAGTATTTT
cdr3_aa: CASSLVFMDTQYF

d_call: TRBD2
v_call: TRBV9
clone_size: once
j_call: TRBJ2-2
cdr3_nt: TGTGCCAGCAGCGTAGGGTCGGGACTAGCGGGGCCAGCGAACACCGGGGAGCTGTTTTTT
cdr3_aa: CASSVGSGLAGPANTGELFF

d_call: -
v_call: TRBV5-4
clone_size: once
j_call: TRBJ1-5
cdr3_nt: TGTGCCAGCAGCTTGTGGGGCAATCAGCCCCAGCATTTT
cdr3_aa: CASSLWGNQPQHF

d_call: -
v_call: TRBV5-4
clone_size: -
j_call: TRBJ1-2
cdr3_nt: TGTGCCAGCAACGGGGACACCACATTTACCTTAGGCTACACCTTC
cdr3_aa: CASNGDTTFTLGYTF

d_call: -
v_call: TRBV3-1/TRBV3-2
clone_size: -
j_call: TRBJ1-1
cdr3_nt: TGTGCCAGCAGCCAAGATATCGCCGTGCGGTACACTGAAGCTTTCTTT
cdr3_aa: CASSQDIAVRYTEAFF

d_call: -
v_call: TRBV28
clone_size: -
j_call: TRBJ2-7
cdr3_nt: TGTGCCAGCAGTTTGCTGACCGGGGGAATCTACGAGCAGTACTTC
cdr3_aa: CASSLLTGGIYEQYF

d_call: -
v_call: TRBV19
clone_size: -
j_call: TRBJ2-7
cdr3_nt: TGTGCCAGTAGTAGGTCAGGATATGAGCAGTACTTC
cdr3_aa: CASSRSGYEQYF

d_call: TRBD1
v_call: TRBV7-2
clone_size: -
j_call: TRBJ1-1
cdr3_nt: TGTGCCAGCAGGGGACAGCGGAACACTGAAGCTTTCTTT
cdr3_aa: CASRGQRNTEAFF

d_call: -
v_call: TRBV7-2
clone_size: once
j_call: TRBJ2-5
cdr3_nt: TGTGCCAGCAGCTTCGGCGGCCAAGAGACCCAGTACTTC
cdr3_aa: CASSFGGQETQYF

d_call: -
v_call: TRBV11-1
clone_size: -
j_call: TRBJ1-2
cdr3_nt: TGTGCCAGCAGCTTATATGGGAGCTATGGCTACACCTTC
cdr3_aa: CASSLYGSYGYTF

d_call: -
v_call: TRBV19
clone_size: -
j_call: TRBJ1-2
cdr3_nt: TGTGCCAGTAGTCGGACAGCCCGCTATGGCTACACCTTC
cdr3_aa: CASSRTARYGYTF

d_call: -
v_call: TRBV4-1
clone_size: -
j_call: TRBJ2-3
cdr3_nt: TGCGCCAGCAGCCAAGCGGAGGGGGACGGGGGTACGCAGTATTTT
cdr3_aa: CASSQAEGDGGTQYF

d_call: -
v_call: TRBV19
clone_size: once
j_call: TRBJ2-7
cdr3_nt: TGTGCCAGTAGTATTGGTGCAGGGAGAACCTACGAGCAGTACTTC
cdr3_aa: CASSIGAGRTYEQYF

d_call: TRBD2
v_call: TRBV2
clone_size: -
j_call: TRBJ2-1
cdr3_nt: TGTGCCAGCCGCCTAGCGGGGGCGGCTGGTGAGCAGTTCTTC
cdr3_aa: CASRLAGAAGEQFF

d_call: -
v_call: TRBV12-5
clone_size: -
j_call: TRBJ1-5
cdr3_nt: TGTGCTAGTGCCATGATCACAGGCGGCAATCAGCCCCAGCATTTT
cdr3_aa: CASAMITGGNQPQHF